The entry below describes one TCR beta chain. The record originates from a study of blood T cell repertoires in COVID-19. Study in general: Both acute and convalescent COVID-19 samples were obtained from the United States, Italy and Spain. T cells, B-cell-depleted T cells, or PBMCs provided the cDNA or gDNA that served as material.

With 3 bases clipped from V and 8 bases from J, the junction kept 8 bases outside the gene matches. CDR3 length: 15 amino acids. The germline V gene has CDR1 SGDLS and CDR2 YYNGEE. Study processing details: Amplification of reference gene primers was used by the study to estimate nucleated cell counts. Here immunoSEQ multiplex PCR was the method, and the copy in TCRdb shows in-frame clones only, minus some. For V, J and clone size, that table is used; D and trimming come from the DNA. This table holds approximately 350,000 clones, around nine tenths found once. This clonotype originated in a woman aged 18-29 years who had recovered from COVID-19. The chain is built from TRBV9 and TRBJ1-4; 9 nucleotides agree with TRBD1. Sequences were obtained from peripheral blood. CDR3 sequence (DNA): TGTGCCAGCAGCGAGGGACAGGGTTTAGAGGAAAAACTGTTTTTT. This encodes CASSEGQGLEEKLFF.